The table lists the clone carrying this TCR beta chain with a few counts. TCRdb ran MiXCR on the RT-PCR reads and lists one entry per CDR3 protein. The data hold approximately 720,000 distinct CDR3 sequences, with 14% observed a single time. CDR1 and CDR2 (germline): DFQATT, SNEGSKA (reference sequence). V was trimmed by 5 bases and J by 2 bases, leaving 17 bases between them. This CDR3 is built from 15 residues. The receptor was derived from a female donor in good health, serving as a healthy control. V gene TRBV20-1 combines with J gene TRBJ2-3; D is perhaps TRBD1 (6 bases). Sequencing was done on a sample of memory CD4+ T cells from blood. The CDR3 protein is CSAGGGGWHTDTQYF. CDR3 DNA: TGCAGTGCTGGTGGGGGCGGTTGGCACACAGATACGCAGTATTTT.